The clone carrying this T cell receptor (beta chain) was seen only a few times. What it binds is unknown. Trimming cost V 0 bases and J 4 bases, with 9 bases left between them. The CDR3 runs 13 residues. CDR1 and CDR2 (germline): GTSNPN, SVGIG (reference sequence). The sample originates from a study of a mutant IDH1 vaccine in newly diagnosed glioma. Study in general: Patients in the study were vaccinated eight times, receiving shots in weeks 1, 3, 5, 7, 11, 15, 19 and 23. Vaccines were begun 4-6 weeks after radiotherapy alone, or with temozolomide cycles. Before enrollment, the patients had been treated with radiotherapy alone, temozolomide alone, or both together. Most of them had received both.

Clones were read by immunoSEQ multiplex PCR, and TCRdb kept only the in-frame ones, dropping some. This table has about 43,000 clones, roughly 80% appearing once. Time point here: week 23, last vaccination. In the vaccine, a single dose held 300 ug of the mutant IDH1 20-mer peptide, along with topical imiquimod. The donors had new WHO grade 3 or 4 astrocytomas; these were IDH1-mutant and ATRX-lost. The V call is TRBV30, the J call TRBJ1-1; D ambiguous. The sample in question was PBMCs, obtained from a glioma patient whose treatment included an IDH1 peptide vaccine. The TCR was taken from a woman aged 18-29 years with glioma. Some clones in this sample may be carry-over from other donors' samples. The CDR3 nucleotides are TGTGCCTGGAGTGTAGTTTTGGGCACTGAAGCTTTCTTT. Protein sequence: CAWSVVLGTEAFF.